Listed here are 17 T cell receptor beta chains from one sample, sequenced in a study of Ad26.COV2.S vaccination and SARS-CoV-2 variants. Produced via immunoSEQ multiplex PCR; TCRdb's table is partial and in-frame only. This table holds some 640,000 clones, roughly 90% found once. Treatment noted: about 20 received Ad26.COV2.S at low or high dose, single or two shots; about 5 received placebo; per-sample allocation not given. Sampling occurred on day 63 after the first vaccine or placebo injection. This specimen was peripheral blood, taken in a trial of Ad26.COV2.S vaccine versus placebo. Receptor source: a person aged 18-60 years who received the Ad26.COV2.S COVID-19 vaccine or a placebo.

The rearrangement links TRBV24-1 to TRBJ1-2; D call uncertain. Germline V gene lookup returns CDR1 KGHDR and CDR2 SFDVKD. V lost 5 bases to trimming and J lost 2 bases, with 5 bases between them. CDR3 length: 12 amino acids. The CDR3 DNA is TGTGCCACCAGTGCGTTGAACTATGGCTACACCTTC. It encodes CATSALNYGYTF.

V is TRBV9 and J is TRBJ1-4; a weak D match, TRBD1 (6 bases). Germline-derived CDR1 and CDR2 are SGDLS and YYNGEE. The CDR3 consists of 14 residues. Trimming stripped 1 base from V and 11 bases from J, with 15 bases between. CDR3: CASSVTGTPGKLFF. CDR3 DNA: TGTGCCAGCAGCGTAACCGGGACACCCGGTAAACTGTTTTTT.

V gene TRBV7-9 combines with J gene TRBJ2-1; no reliable D call. Germline CDR1 reads SEHNR; CDR2 reads FQNEAQ (reference sequence). The CDR3 is 14 residues long. Trimming left V 2 bases short and J 4 bases short, with 9 bases between. The CDR3 sequence: CASSLRNTYNEQFF. The CDR3 coding sequence is TGTGCCAGCAGCTTAAGGAATACTTACAATGAGCAGTTCTTC.

The genes are TRBV6-1 and TRBJ1-5, with D tentatively TRBD1 (6 bases). CDR3 size: 20 residues. Deletions cut 0 bases from V and 0 bases from J, with 21 bases between. The germline V gene has CDR1 MNHNS and CDR2 SASEGT. CDR3 protein: CASSEALRLGQRYSNQPQHF. The CDR3 region has the DNA TGTGCCAGCAGTGAAGCGCTTCGACTAGGACAGCGCTATAGCAATCAGCCCCAGCATTTT.

In this sample, this clone turned up once. V is TRBV2 and J is TRBJ2-5; 8 bases agree with TRBD2. Germline CDR1 is SNHLY and CDR2 is FYNNEI. The junction had 6 bases not matched to a gene; V was cut back by 7 bases and J by 5 bases. There are 13 residues in the CDR3. CDR3 DNA sequence: TGTGCCAGCAATTCGGGGGGGACCGAGACCCAGTACTTC. Its translation: CASNSGGTETQYF.

The chain joins TRBV11-2 to TRBJ2-7; D is possibly TRBD1 or TRBD2 (5 bases each). V lost 0 bases and J lost 2, with 14 bases in between. Germline CDR1 SGHAT, CDR2 FQNNGV. The CDR3 totals 16 residues. CDR3 sequence: CASSLDPRDRAYEQYF. Here the CDR3 DNA reads TGTGCCAGCAGCTTAGACCCACGGGACCGAGCCTACGAGCAGTACTTC.

The V call is TRBV7-4, the J call TRBJ1-4, with 7 bases fitting TRBD1. From germline, CDR1 is SGHVT and CDR2 SQSDAQ. The J segment lost 8 bases and the V segment lost 5 bases, leaving 11 bases of the junction unmatched. This CDR3 has 15 residues. The CDR3 protein is CASSLVPGQDEKLFF. CDR3 in DNA: TGTGCCAGCAGCCTAGTCCCTGGACAGGACGAAAAACTGTTTTTT.

J is TRBJ1-5 and V is TRBV10-3, with a possible D match to TRBD1 (6 bases). CDR1 ENHRY and CDR2 SYGVKD come from the germline V gene. The CDR3 is 13 amino acids. The ends were cut back, 6 bases at V and 7 bases at J, with 13 bases in the middle. In DNA form, the CDR3 reads TGTGCCATCAGCCTAGGGGGTCGGCAGCCCCAGCATTTT. Amino acid sequence: CAISLGGRQPQHF.

The chain recombines TRBV19 with TRBJ1-5; TRBD1 matches at 8 bases. Germline-derived CDR1 and CDR2 are LNHDA and SQIVND (reference sequence). The CDR3 is 16 residues long. V lost 4 bases to trimming and J lost 0 bases; unmatched junction nucleotides: 5. CDR3 DNA sequence: TGTGCCAGTAGTACAAGGACAGGGAATAGCAATCAGCCCCAGCATTTT. It is translated as CASSTRTGNSNQPQHF.

The gene calls are TRBV9 and TRBJ2-1, with 11 bases identical to TRBD2. Per the germline V gene, CDR1 is SGDLS and CDR2 is YYNGEE. This CDR3 region has 14 residues. Unmatched junction bases numbered 4, after V lost 6 bases and J lost 5 bases. The CDR3 loop is CASNRLAGHNEQFF. The CDR3 nucleotides read TGTGCCAGCAACCGACTAGCGGGGCACAATGAGCAGTTCTTC.

In regard to this clone: This specimen includes other DNA sequences encoding the same CDR3. This chain links TRBV18 with TRBJ2-5, with 7 nucleotides matching TRBD1. Losses at the gene ends were 3 bases for V and 2 bases for J; bases not matched to a gene: 3. The length of the CDR3 is 14 residues. Germline assignment: CDR1 KGHSH and CDR2 LQKENI. The CDR3 nucleotides read TGTGCCAGCTCACCTCCGGGACAGCAAGAGACCCAGTACTTC. It codes for CASSPPGQQETQYF.

The V call is TRBV9, the J call TRBJ2-7; D unresolved. The CDR3 is 14 residues long. V lost 2 bases and J lost 0, with 9 bases in between. CDR1 is SGDLS and CDR2 is YYNGEE in the germline V gene. The CDR3 DNA follows: TGTGCCAGCAGCGTGGACGTAAACTCCTACGAGCAGTACTTC. Protein product: CASSVDVNSYEQYF. The full variable domain, in which reference TRBV9 and TRBJ2-7 provide the parts outside the CDR3, is DSGVTQTPKHLITATGQRVTLRCSPRSGDLSVYWYQQSLDQGLQFLIQYYNGEERAKGNILERFSAQQFPDLHSELNLSSLELGDSALYFCASSVDVNSYEQYFGPGTRLTVT.

The chain uses TRBV27 and TRBJ2-7; possible D gene TRBD1, 5 bases. V shed 5 bases and J shed 4 bases, with 15 bases lying between them. Germline V lookup: CDR1 MNHEY, CDR2 SMNVEV (reference sequence). CDR3 size: 14 residues. The CDR3 loop reads CASSHGRGAYEQYF. The CDR3 DNA follows: TGTGCCAGCAGTCACGGTAGGGGCGCGTACGAGCAGTACTTC.

CDR3 loop: CASTLSRNEQFF. DNA of the CDR3: TGTGCCAGCACCCTGTCTAGAAATGAGCAGTTCTTC. The V and J genes are TRBV7-9 and TRBJ2-1; D remains unclear. The CDR3 extends over 12 amino acids. From germline, CDR1 is SEHNR and CDR2 FQNEAQ (reference sequence). The V and J ends lost 7 bases and 7 bases respectively, with 11 bases between them.

The chain recombines TRBV30 with TRBJ2-7, with 9 bases identical to TRBD1. Germline CDR1 reads GTSNPN; CDR2 reads SVGIG (reference sequence). The CDR3 is made up of 14 amino acids. With 2 bases clipped from V and 3 bases from J, the junction kept 5 bases outside the gene matches. CDR3 sequence (DNA): TGTGCCTGGAGTCGGGACAGGGAGGACTACGAGCAGTACTTC. Its protein product is CAWSRDREDYEQYF.

The chain employs TRBV30 and TRBJ2-5; D not resolved. CDR3 length: 14 amino acids. CDR1 is GTSNPN, CDR2 SVGIG, per germline (reference sequence). The germline V and J ends were trimmed by 2 bases and 2 bases, with 12 bases remaining between them. The CDR3 here is CAWSRGTVQETQYF. CDR3 nucleotide sequence: TGTGCCTGGAGTCGAGGAACGGTACAAGAGACCCAGTACTTC.

This chain joins TRBV19 and TRBJ2-7, with D possibly TRBD2 on 5 matching bases. This CDR3 has 15 residues. V lost 0 bases, J lost 7 bases, and 16 bases lay in between. The germline V gene encodes CDR1 LNHDA and CDR2 SQIVND (reference sequence). CDR3 region: CASSIDLVSPGEQYF. In nucleotides, the CDR3 is TGTGCCAGTAGTATAGATCTAGTGTCGCCGGGAGAGCAGTACTTC.